This TCR beta chain came from a study of blood T cell repertoires in COVID-19. How the authors handled the data: The assay estimated nucleated cells by amplifying reference gene primers. Some clones are missing from TCRdb's copy, which holds only in-frame ones; the method was immunoSEQ multiplex PCR. Clonal size and the V and J genes are those of that table, whereas D and trimming came from the DNA. Of some 250,000 clones in the sample, 80% to 90% are singletons; the top ten hold about 5.9%. Sequenced input: peripheral blood. The clonotype was recovered from a man aged 55 to 69 with acute or convalescent COVID-19.

The CDR3 reads CASSLGQGQQYF. The CDR3 DNA reads as TGTGCCAGCAGTTTGGGACAGGGCCAGCAGTACTTC. The gene calls are TRBV12-3 or TRBV12-4 and TRBJ2-7, with 9 bases fitting TRBD1. The CDR3 extends over 12 amino acids. The V gene end was trimmed by 3 bases and the J gene end by 8 bases; junction bases not matched to a gene: 2.